This T cell receptor (beta chain) emerged from a study of early T cells in non-severe SARS-CoV-2 infection. For the study at large: Chains from this unsorted whole-blood bulk RNA could not be paired.

In its sample, this clonotype was seen a few times. The antigen is unknown. Trimming removed 9 bases from V and 0 bases from J; junction bases left unmatched: 7. Germline assignment: CDR1 MDHEN and CDR2 SYDVKM. The CDR3 loop spans 15 amino acids. Study-wide findings and caveats: Anti-spike CD8 responses were favored in VDJdb matching, and private and CD4 specificities were missed.

Individual cDNA molecules each received unique molecular identifiers attached to them. Each CDR3 protein is one row after TCRdb ran MiXCR on the 5' RACE reads. The data show 85,000 to 100,000 distinct CDR3 sequences, 9.5% to 11% seen once. This sequence originates from an adult who was a healthcare worker with PCR-confirmed SARS-CoV-2 infection or an uninfected control (not recorded which). This chain uses TRBV28 with TRBJ1-4, with 7 bases lining up with TRBD1. Sequencing was done on a sample of whole blood. Here the CDR3 reads CASLTGAATNEKLFF. CDR3 nucleotide sequence: TGTGCCAGTCTTACAGGGGCGGCAACTAATGAAAAACTGTTTTTT.